The following is a T cell receptor beta chain sequence with its context. Its antigen is currently not known. Base qualities were left out, and no much larger clone turns up one base away. Other DNA sequences in this specimen translate into the identical CDR3. The germline V gene specifies KGHSH as CDR1 and LQKENI as CDR2. Trimming costs V 2 bases and J 1 base, and their ends lie 5 bases apart. The CDR3 measures 13 amino acids from cysteine to phenylalanine. Only the CDR3 DNA is retained, 39 bases long and in frame from the first base. The donors were healthy, HIV-negative adults with no recently reported acute infections or vaccinations. Every donor was a Caucasian adult residing in Nashville, Tennessee, USA. For unsorted samples, approximately 89 million PBMCs were counted, and genomic DNA was extracted using the QIAamp DNA Blood Mini kit. Blood was collected by leukapheresis, and PBMCs were isolated by Ficoll-Histopaque density gradient centrifugation and then cryopreserved in liquid nitrogen vapor phase.

This sample was included in a study of shared clonotypes between healthy human individuals (dated by TCRdb to the early 2020s). With regard to the full study: The cohort included three men and a couple of women between 18 and 49 years of age. Blood TCR repertoires of roughly 5 healthy adults were deeply sequenced to estimate repertoire size and the extent of clonotype sharing between individuals. Different laboratories and diverse techniques were used to prepare libraries and sequence TCR repertoires, to increase sequencing depth and limit assay-specific biases. Each donor's leukapheresis produced roughly between about 0.9 and 9.5 billion PBMCs. The paper's findings and limits, for the study overall: Sampling was restricted to blood, and TCR repertoires in tissue are likely to differ from TCR repertoires in blood. Pairwise subsampling led to the expectation that sequencing depth would affect the degree of clonotype sharing among donors. Because the study included a small number of donors, the genetic and exposure-history diversity represented was limited.

Using the deep immunoSEQ assay, multiplex PCR amplified TCR CDR3 regions from genomic DNA. Extracted genomic DNA from each cell subset was distributed evenly across all wells of several immunoSEQ 96-well plates, and each plate was treated as a replicate. For unsorted PBMC, roughly 330 ng of genomic DNA, equivalent to around 30,000 T cell genomes, went into each replicate PCR. Unsorted PBMC genomic DNA was sequenced across ten immunoSEQ deep assay plates. Purified libraries were measured with a Qubit 3.0 fluorometer, size-checked on a Bioanalyzer 2100, and measured again with the KAPA Library Quantification kit. A separate single-read 150-cycle Illumina NextSeq 550 flow cell was used to sequence each immunoSEQ 96-well plate. In the source study's methods: The immunoSEQ output contained only junctional sequences without quality scores, so filtering could not match that applied to full-length reads. Sequences were annotated with PyIR, a Python wrapper for IgBLAST v1.9, using IMGT germline references to assign V/J genes and CDR3. Reads with weak V/J assignments (E-value above 1e-6), missing CDR3, stop codons, out-of-frame junctions, or ambiguous translated residues were removed. A V3J clonotype was defined by an identical inferred V gene, J gene, and CDR3 amino acid sequence. The percentage overlap between two repertoires was calculated by dividing the number of shared unique clonotypes by the size of the smaller repertoire. Richness of each repertoire was evaluated using RTK rarefaction, the Chao1 estimator, and Recon v2.1 estimates of unobserved clonotypes. Held by TCRdb, this immuneACCESS table contains in-frame sequences only and omits some clones. Under half of the omission traces to an unresolved V gene where checked; the cause of the rest is unknown. The V and J calls and clone size come from that table; D and trimming were worked out from the DNA. Present in this sample are about 490,000 clones, approximately 82% of which were seen just once. The ten largest clones represent more than 10% of the sample.

The origin of this receptor is a woman aged 40 to 55 in good health. Some clones in this sample may be carry-over from other donors' samples. Sequencing used PBMCs. The rearranged segments are TRBV18 and TRBJ1-1, with the D gene too uncertain to name. CDR3 protein: CASSPSPNTEAFF. The nucleotide sequence is TGTGCCAGCTCACCATCACCGAACACTGAAGCTTTCTTT.